This note documents a single T cell receptor beta chain sequence. The data were taken from a study of preoperative IRX-2 immunotherapy in early breast cancer. The treatment here: preoperative locoregional IRX-2 cytokine immunotherapy. Preoperative locoregional IRX-2 cytokine immunotherapy was tested in the phase Ib source study. Sequenced by immunoSEQ multiplex PCR; TCRdb stores in-frame clones only, minus some. The sample lists 3,000 to 4,000 clones, around 80% occurring once. This CDR3 has 15 residues. The genes are TRBV7-5 and TRBJ1-3. TRBV7-5 is described as a pseudogene. This specimen consisted of tumor tissue, obtained after IRX-2 immunotherapy. The source of this sequence is a human donor with breast cancer. CDR3 DNA: TGTGCCAGCAGTCCCCCGGGCCTTCCTGGAAACACCATATATTTT. Protein: CASSPPGLPGNTIYF.